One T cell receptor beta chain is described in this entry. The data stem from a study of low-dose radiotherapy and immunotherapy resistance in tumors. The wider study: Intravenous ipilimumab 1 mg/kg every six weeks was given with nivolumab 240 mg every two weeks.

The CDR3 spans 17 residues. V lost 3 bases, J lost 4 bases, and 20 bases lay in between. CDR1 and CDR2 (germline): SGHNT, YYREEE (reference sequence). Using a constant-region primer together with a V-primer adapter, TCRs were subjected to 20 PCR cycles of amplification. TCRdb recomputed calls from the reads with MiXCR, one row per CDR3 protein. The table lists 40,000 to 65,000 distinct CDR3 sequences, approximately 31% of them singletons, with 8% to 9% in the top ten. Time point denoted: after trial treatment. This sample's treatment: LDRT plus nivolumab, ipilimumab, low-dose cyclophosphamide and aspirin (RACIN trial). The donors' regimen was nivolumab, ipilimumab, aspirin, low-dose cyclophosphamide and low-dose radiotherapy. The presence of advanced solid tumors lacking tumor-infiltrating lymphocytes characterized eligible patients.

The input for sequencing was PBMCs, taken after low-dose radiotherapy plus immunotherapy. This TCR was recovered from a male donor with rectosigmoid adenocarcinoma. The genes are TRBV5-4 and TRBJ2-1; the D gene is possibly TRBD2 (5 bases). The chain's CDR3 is CASSSEASGYGYNEQFF. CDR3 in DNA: TGTGCCAGCAGCTCGGAGGCGAGCGGCTACGGGTACAATGAGCAGTTCTTC.